Listed below are T cell receptor beta chains from one sample, sequenced in a study of OX40 agonist ivuxolimab in advanced cancers. Sequencing used immunoSEQ multiplex PCR; TCRdb keeps in-frame clones, though not all of them. Of about 54,000 clones detected, approximately 90% appear once; the ten largest clones hold about 1.4%. The sample was CD4+ or CD8+ T cells sorted from blood, taken in a trial of the OX40 agonist ivuxolimab. The source is an adult with an advanced solid tumor such as melanoma, head and neck, liver or kidney cancer. CDR3s leave out the opening cysteine and the closing phenylalanine or tryptophan. A D gene is named only where the DNA matches it firmly. A row's size may be missing; if present it is once, few, many or a size class.

D: TRBD1
V: TRBV28
size: -
CDR3: ASNPRDRVLYEQY

D: -
V: TRBV10-2
size: once
CDR3: ASSDGARETQY

D: -
V: TRBV19
size: once
CDR3: ASSLRATDAGYGYT

D: -
V: TRBV27
size: -
CDR3: ATRESAGADNYGYT

D: TRBD2
V: TRBV30
size: -
CDR3: AWRLAGSTDTQY

D: TRBD1
V: TRBV2
size: few
CDR3: ASSDREIATNEKLF

D: -
V: TRBV29-1
size: -
CDR3: SVEGHPAAF

D: TRBD2
V: TRBV9
size: -
CDR3: ASSVAGFVGTSGGEDTQY

D: -
V: TRBV5-6
size: -
CDR3: ASSWDPATSGANVLT

D: TRBD1
V: TRBV27
size: -
CDR3: ASSSSTLDRDNSPLH

D: -
V: TRBV27
size: once
CDR3: ASKSQNTDTQY